The next 17 T cell receptor beta chains were all read from a single sample in a study of blood T cells in healthy people across ages. A second PCR of roughly 6 to 12 cycles used a sample-barcoded 5' primer and a J-beta primer mix. A single record per CDR3 protein comes from TCRdb applying MiXCR to the 5' RACE reads. The table lists hundreds of thousands of distinct CDR3 sequences, 56% of them singletons, with roughly 24% in the top ten. Input material: blood. These receptors all stem from a man in his forties or fifties in good health.

This chain links TRBV5-1 with TRBJ2-5, with D perhaps matching TRBD2 (5 bases). V was pared by 5 bases and J by 11 bases, with 19 bases between. The CDR3 loop spans 13 amino acids. In germline, CDR1 is SGHRS, CDR2 YFSETQ. CDR3 region: CASRMQSGNEQYF. For the CDR3, the DNA is TGCGCCAGCAGGATGCAGTCGGGAAATGAGCAGTACTTC.

The chain has TRBV7-2 and TRBJ2-1; 8 bases are shared with TRBD2. The CDR3 extends over 16 amino acids. The V segment lost 5 bases and the J segment 9 bases; nucleotides outside the gene matches: 15. The germline CDR1 and CDR2 sequences are SGHTA and FQGNSA. CDR3 bases: TGTGCCAGCAGCCACCCCCGAACGGGGGGGCCCGGTGAGCAGTTCTTC. This translates into CASSHPRTGGPGEQFF.

The chain links TRBV5-1 to TRBJ1-2; possible D gene TRBD1, 5 bases. Looked up from germline, CDR1 is SGHRS and CDR2 is YFSETQ. Trimming shortened V by 0 bases and J by 4 bases, and 13 bases separated the two germline ends. This CDR3 region has 15 residues. The CDR3 bases are TGCGCCAGCAGCTTGGAGGGGACGGGGGTCTATGGCTACACCTTC. Protein sequence: CASSLEGTGVYGYTF.

CDR3 residues: CSVEATGTYEQYF. The CDR3 DNA reads TGCAGCGTTGAAGCCACAGGGACCTACGAGCAGTACTTC. V gene TRBV29-1 combines with J gene TRBJ2-7, with D maybe TRBD1 (6 bases). Per germline, CDR1 SQVTM and CDR2 ANQGSEA. This CDR3 spans 13 amino acids. V lost 1 base to trimming and J lost 2 bases, with 9 bases between them.

This chain connects TRBV5-1 to TRBJ2-7; D remains unclear. V dropped 0 bases and J dropped 3 bases, with 13 bases sitting between them. This CDR3 contains 15 residues. The germline V gene encodes CDR1 SGHRS and CDR2 YFSETQ. CDR3: CASSLEFGEFYEQYF. In DNA form, the CDR3 reads TGCGCCAGCAGCTTGGAATTTGGGGAATTCTACGAGCAGTACTTC.

The gene calls are TRBV5-1 and TRBJ2-3; 7 positions agree with TRBD2. CDR3 length: 16 residues. CDR1 is SGHRS, CDR2 YFSETQ, per germline. Losses at the gene ends were 6 bases for V and 9 bases for J; bases not matched to a gene: 19. The CDR3 DNA follows: TGCGCCAGCAACGCCCAAGTAGCGGGTGCTGTCGGGACGCAGTATTTT. Protein product: CASNAQVAGAVGTQYF.

On this clonotype itself: The junction shows a germline mismatch at one end, possibly a read error. This chain joins TRBV29-1 and TRBJ2-4; no clear D. Per germline, CDR1 SQVTM and CDR2 ANQGSEA. The CDR3 covers 12 residues. The CDR3 region is CRVRVAKNIQYF. As DNA, the CDR3 is TGCCGCGTACGGGTAGCCAAAAACATTCAGTACTTC.

The table lists this clonotype with a few counts. The chain carries TRBV20-1 and TRBJ1-4; 8 bases line up with TRBD1. Germline values: CDR1 DFQATT, CDR2 SNEGSKA (reference sequence). V dropped 6 bases and J dropped 11; count of bases not matched to a gene: 11. The CDR3 has 13 residues. The CDR3 DNA reads TGCAGTGCCCAGGGGGCGGAGAAAACCAAACTGTTTTTT. Its translation: CSAQGAEKTKLFF.

This sequence joins TRBV6-6 and TRBJ2-7; either TRBD1 or TRBD2 may supply D (7 bases each). Germline V gives CDR1 MNHNY, CDR2 SVGAGI (reference sequence). Between the trimmed V and J ends, which lost 2 bases and 3 bases, there was a span of 23 bases. The CDR3 length is 18 residues. This CDR3 is CASSYPGGVRYYYYEQYF. CDR3 coding DNA: TGTGCCAGCAGTTACCCAGGGGGGGTCCGCTACTACTACTACGAGCAGTACTTC.

This clonotype was counted at least ten times. The V and J genes are TRBV18 and TRBJ2-3, with TRBD1 as a possible D gene (6 bases). The V and J ends lost 0 bases and 5 bases respectively, with 15 bases between them. Germline CDR1 and CDR2: KGHSH and LQKENI. The CDR3 consists of 16 residues. CDR3 nucleotide sequence: TGTGCCAGCTCACCACCGAGTGATCCCAGGGGAGATACGCAGTATTTT. Translating it yields CASSPPSDPRGDTQYF.

The chain carries TRBV29-1 and TRBJ2-3, with TRBD2 as a possible D gene (6 bases). Trimming shortened V by 5 bases and J by 4 bases, and 22 bases separated the two germline ends. CDR3 length equals 16 residues. CDR1 is SQVTM and CDR2 is ANQGSEA in the germline V gene. CDR3 residues: CSVRQAGTEWADTQYF. The CDR3 bases are TGCAGCGTTCGCCAGGCAGGGACTGAGTGGGCAGATACGCAGTATTTT.

This clonotype showed up just once. The chain has TRBV24-1 and TRBJ2-1; no definite D call. This CDR3 has 13 residues. V was cut by 6 bases and J by 2 bases, with 7 bases left in between. Germline V CDR1 and CDR2: KGHDR, SFDVKD. CDR3 bases: TGTGCCACCAGTCCCCTTACCTACAATGAGCAGTTCTTC. This codes for CATSPLTYNEQFF.

This clonotype was recorded a few times. The rearrangement links TRBV24-1 to TRBJ2-1, with a possible D match to TRBD2 (5 bases). Trimming took off 6 bases at V and 7 bases at J, with 21 bases between the two ends. The V gene's germline CDR1 is KGHDR and CDR2 SFDVKD. This CDR3 comprises 16 residues. The CDR3 DNA reads as TGTGCCACCAGTACGCCCTTTAGTAGAGGGATAAATGAGCAGTTCTTC. This codes for CATSTPFSRGINEQFF.

CDR3 nucleotide sequence: TGCGCCAGCAGCTCTCTGGGACAGGTGAACACTGAAGCTTTCTTT. Encoded protein: CASSSLGQVNTEAFF. The rearrangement joins TRBV5-1 to TRBJ1-1; 8 bases are shared with TRBD1. Germline-derived CDR1 and CDR2 are SGHRS and YFSETQ. The CDR3 has 15 amino acids. Germline trimming cut 3 bases from V and 0 bases from J; bases unmatched to any gene: 4.

Only a few counts were recorded for this clonotype. The chain has TRBV24-1 and TRBJ2-5, with 7 bases aligning to TRBD2. Per germline, CDR1 KGHDR and CDR2 SFDVKD. The CDR3 totals 14 residues. The J segment lost 2 bases and the V segment lost 5 bases, leaving 4 bases of the junction unmatched. The CDR3 spells CATSGASGQETQYF. The CDR3 DNA reads as TGTGCCACCAGTGGGGCTAGCGGACAAGAGACCCAGTACTTC.

The chain has TRBV28 and TRBJ1-5; possible D gene TRBD1, 5 bases. Germline assignment: CDR1 MDHEN and CDR2 SYDVKM. This CDR3 spans 17 amino acids. Trimming took off 6 bases at V and 5 bases at J, with 23 bases between the two ends. The CDR3 here is CASRDPSRIPGHQPQHF. The CDR3 DNA reads TGTGCCAGCAGGGATCCCTCTCGTATACCGGGGCATCAGCCCCAGCATTTT.

The rearrangement links TRBV5-4 to TRBJ1-6, with 10 bases matching TRBD1. The J segment lost 5 bases and the V segment lost 4 bases, leaving 6 bases of the junction unmatched. The CDR3 is made up of 16 amino acids. Germline values: CDR1 SGHNT, CDR2 YYREEE (reference sequence). CDR3 amino acids: CASSLRDRGNNSPLHF. The CDR3 DNA reads TGTGCCAGCAGCCTCCGGGACAGGGGTAATAATTCACCCCTCCACTTT. Looking up the rest from reference TRBV5-4 and TRBJ1-6 gives the full variable domain: ETGVTQSPTHLIKTRGQQVTLRCSSQSGHNTVSWYQQALGQGPQFIFQYYREEENGRGNFPPRFSGLQFPNYSSELNVNALELDDSALYLCASSLRDRGNNSPLHFGNGTRLTVT.